The next 12 T cell receptor beta chains were all read from a single sample in a study of blood T cell repertoires in COVID-19. Clones were read by immunoSEQ multiplex PCR, and TCRdb kept only the in-frame ones, dropping some. The table records approximately 200,000 clones, 81% of them present only once. Sequencing was done on a sample of peripheral blood. Every receptor here comes from a woman of 80 years or more with COVID-19, enrolled during active disease.

The table lists this clone with a few counts. This sample also contains other DNA sequences that code for the same CDR3. This chain connects TRBV5-1 to TRBJ1-1; 7 bases fit TRBD1. The germline V gene has CDR1 SGHRS and CDR2 YFSETQ. The V segment lost 4 bases and the J segment 1 base; nucleotides outside the gene matches: 1. The CDR3 consists of 13 residues. The CDR3 is CASSRTGNTEAFF. CDR3 bases: TGCGCCAGCAGCCGGACAGGGAACACTGAAGCTTTCTTT.

This clone was seen a few times. The chain is built from TRBV11-2 and TRBJ2-1; D is possibly TRBD1 (6 bases). The CDR3 has 13 residues. Trimming pared 0 bases from V and 8 bases from J, leaving 8 bases between. Germline values: CDR1 SGHAT, CDR2 FQNNGV. The CDR3 coding sequence is TGTGCCAGCAGCTTAGAACAGGGTCATGAGCAGTTCTTC. Its translation: CASSLEQGHEQFF.

The chain joins TRBV5-5 to TRBJ1-4; 9 bases match TRBD1. The germline gives CDR1 SGHKS, CDR2 YYEKEE (reference sequence). The CDR3 contains 16 residues. Trimming took 2 bases from V and 7 from J; bases not matched to a gene: 9. In nucleotides, the CDR3 is TGTGCCAGCAGCTTTCTAACCGGGACAGGGTCTGAAAAACTGTTTTTT. Translating gives CASSFLTGTGSEKLFF.

J is TRBJ2-7 and V is TRBV6-5; a weak D match, TRBD2 (6 bases). Germline assignment: CDR1 MNHEY and CDR2 SVGAGI. The CDR3 runs to 14 residues. The germline V and J ends were trimmed by 2 bases and 5 bases, with 13 bases remaining between them. As DNA, the CDR3 is TGTGCCAGCAGTTACACCGGGACTGCCCACGAGCAGTACTTC. Residues: CASSYTGTAHEQYF.

The chain combines TRBV6-5 with TRBJ2-3; D may be TRBD1 (6 bases). Germline loops: CDR1 MNHEY, CDR2 SVGAGI. V lost 6 bases and J lost 15, with 16 bases in between. This CDR3 region has 11 residues. The CDR3: CASSLQGLKYF. In DNA form, the CDR3 reads TGTGCCAGCAGCTTACAGGGTTTGAAATATTTT.

The chain recombines TRBV6-5 with TRBJ2-7; TRBD1 agrees at 7 bases. The V gene's germline CDR1 is MNHEY and CDR2 SVGAGI. The trim removed 5 bases at V and 3 bases at J, leaving 1 base unmatched. This CDR3 comprises 12 residues. CDR3 nucleotide sequence: TGTGCCAGCAGTAGGGGGCACTACGAGCAGTACTTC. It translates to CASSRGHYEQYF.

This sequence joins TRBV18 and TRBJ2-1, with 11 bases lining up with TRBD2. This CDR3 comprises 16 residues. With V trimmed by 0 bases and J by 7 bases, 5 bases remained unmatched. Germline-derived CDR1 and CDR2 are KGHSH and LQKENI. DNA of the CDR3: TGTGCCAGCTCACCACCACTAGCGGGAGTGGTGAATGAGCAGTTCTTC. Translation gives CASSPPLAGVVNEQFF.

The chain couples TRBV24-1 to TRBJ2-5; 8 bases map to TRBD1. The length of the CDR3 is 15 residues. Germline assignment: CDR1 KGHDR and CDR2 SFDVKD. The V and J ends lost 0 bases and 10 bases, in that order; junction bases with no gene match: 9. CDR3: CATSDLPGGFGGQYF. The CDR3 nucleotides are TGTGCCACCAGTGATTTGCCAGGGGGCTTCGGGGGCCAGTACTTC.

V usage is TRBV7-6 and J usage is TRBJ2-3, with 12 bases lining up with TRBD2. Trimming removed 5 bases from V and 2 bases from J; junction bases left unmatched: 5. The CDR3 runs to 16 residues. The germline V gene has CDR1 SGHVS and CDR2 FNYEAQ. The CDR3 region has the DNA TGTGCCAGCAGCCCCACTAGCGGGGGGTACACAGATACGCAGTATTTT. Protein: CASSPTSGGYTDTQYF.

The chain joins TRBV2 to TRBJ2-7; 9 positions agree with TRBD1. The CDR3 is made up of 14 amino acids. CDR1 is SNHLY, CDR2 FYNNEI, per germline. The ends lost 4 bases at V and 3 bases at J; junction bases unmatched: 4. DNA of the CDR3: TGTGCCAGCAGTGGCGGGACAGGGCTCTACGAGCAGTACTTC. It codes for CASSGGTGLYEQYF. The variable domain in full, with the rest retrieved from reference TRBV2 and TRBJ2-7, is EPEVTQTPSHQVTQMGQEVILRCVPISNHLYFYWYRQILGQKVEFLVSFYNNEISEKSEIFDDQFSVERPDGSNFTLKIRSTKLEDSAMYFCASSGGTGLYEQYFGPGTRLTVT.

This sequence joins TRBV7-6 and TRBJ2-2, with 9 bases lining up with TRBD2. V lost 6 bases to trimming and J lost 6 bases; unmatched junction nucleotides: 26. The CDR3 consists of 21 residues. CDR1 SGHVS and CDR2 FNYEAQ come from the germline V gene. The CDR3 nucleotides read TGTGCCAGCAGTGTTGTCCCCGGAATACTAGCGGGCCCCACGGGGCCCGGGGAGCTGTTTTTT. It codes for CASSVVPGILAGPTGPGELFF.

The chain joins TRBV4-3 to TRBJ1-6; 9 bases are shared with TRBD1. Germline values: CDR1 LGHNA, CDR2 YSLEER. V lost 1 base, J lost 8 bases, and 9 bases stayed unmatched. The CDR3 length is 17 residues. The CDR3 loop is CASSQGGLTGGDSPLHF. The CDR3 DNA follows: TGCGCCAGCAGCCAAGGGGGCCTGACAGGGGGGGATTCACCCCTCCACTTT.